Sequencing of this T cell receptor (beta chain) was carried out in a study of beta chain features in type 1 diabetes. This clone was found a few times. Its specificity is unknown. The V and J ends lost 7 bases and 1 base, in that order; junction bases with no gene match: 6. This CDR3 is built from 14 residues. The germline CDR1 and CDR2 sequences are LNHDA and SQIVND (reference sequence). Expressed TCRB transcripts were sequenced because the isolated RNA had all been reverse transcribed beforehand. The table came from immunoSEQ multiplex PCR; TCRdb's copy has only in-frame clones and leaves some out. The sample holds hundreds of thousands of clones, about 14% seen once. Notes on the study in general: Comparison showed that naive, central memory and Treg TCRB repertoires appeared more similar among patients than among healthy donors.

This TCR came from a man younger than 35 in good health. Sequencing used naive CD4+ T cells from blood. The chain employs TRBV19 and TRBJ1-1; 7 positions match TRBD1. CDR3 in amino acids: CASTMGTANTEAFF. The CDR3 DNA sequence: TGTGCCAGTACAATGGGGACAGCGAACACTGAAGCTTTCTTT.